This T cell receptor (beta chain) was recorded in a study of cytomegalovirus exposure and HLA in healthy donors. For the study at large: Inside one of the first data releases sat 75 million to 100 million unique TCRs taken from HLA-typed donors. Study-level points and caveats: Among CMV-associated TCR beta chains, most appeared HLA-restricted in a later analysis. In a later analysis, at a false discovery rate of 0.05, 15,000 to 20,000 TCR beta sequences matched HLA alleles.

CDR3 length equals 13 residues. The V end lost 4 bases, the J end lost 5 bases, and 11 bases lay between the germline ends. CDR1 and CDR2 from the germline V gene are LGHNA and YSLEER. In the PCR, 60 Vbeta and 13 Jbeta primers were used. Measured with immunoSEQ multiplex PCR; TCRdb has only the in-frame clones, and not every one. Its table records 40,000 to 60,000 clones. Points on this clone: The target antigen is unknown.

The specimen was PBMCs. This receptor was identified in a male donor in good health and CMV-seropositive. The chain has TRBV4-3 and TRBJ2-5; D perhaps matches TRBD2 (6 bases). CDR3 region: CASSPASGETQYF. CDR3 in DNA: TGCGCCAGCAGCCCAGCGAGCGGGGAGACCCAGTACTTC.